These T cell receptor beta chains were read from a single sample in a study of beta chain features in type 1 diabetes. Some clones are missing from TCRdb's copy, which holds only in-frame ones; the method was immunoSEQ multiplex PCR. This table has 95,000 to 150,000 clones, roughly 15% appearing once. Material for sequencing was central memory CD4+ T cells from blood. These receptors all stem from a man aged 25 to 40 with type 1 diabetes. Each CDR3 is given without its conserved first and last residue. The size field is filled for only some rows; it gives once, few, many or a size class.

>few|TRBV4-1|TRBJ2-4
ASSQEAEKLAKNIQY
>.|TRBV4-2|TRBJ2-1
ASSQEVFGEQF
>.|TRBV25-1|TRBJ1-5
ASSGSGGQPQH
>.|TRBV7-2|TRBJ2-7
ASSSTRLAGGPEQY
>.|TRBV7-2|TRBJ2-5
ASSPGAIGSQETQY
>few|TRBV5-8|TRBJ1-6
ASSLRNSPLH
>.|TRBV7-2|TRBJ1-2
ASSSTTGNYGYT
>.|TRBV20-1|TRBJ2-1
SAPTYNEQF
>.|TRBV6-1|TRBJ2-5
ASGLAGPLGTQY
>.|TRBV29-1|TRBJ2-7
SVGSTYEQY
>.|TRBV7-2|TRBJ2-3
ASSLLEGARDTQY
>.|TRBV30|TRBJ1-3
AWITGAGNTIY
>.|TRBV4-2|TRBJ2-5
ASSQVGRQETQY
>few|TRBV30|TRBJ1-3
AWSVPPRSRNTIY
>few|TRBV7-9|TRBJ2-1
ASSRTGGSWNEQF
>few|TRBV14|TRBJ1-1
ASSRLLDTEAF
>.|TRBV15|TRBJ1-6
ATSRGPQGGNSPLH
>.|TRBV28|TRBJ1-5
ASSSPLGTGTDQPQH
>few|TRBV11-2|TRBJ1-1
ASSLQGDTEAF
>.|TRBV7-8|TRBJ1-5
ASSLRGQPQH
>few|TRBV29-1|TRBJ2-5
SVEERIQETQY
>few|TRBV28|TRBJ2-1
ASSYLGDRVENEQF
>many|TRBV7-3|TRBJ1-6
ASSQGPNSPLH
>.|TRBV7-9|TRBJ2-2
ASRPNTGELF
>many|TRBV25-1|TRBJ2-5
ASSENTGVPETQY
>few|TRBV6-1|TRBJ2-1
ASSPGTSGGNEQF
>few|TRBV30|TRBJ2-3
AWSGSSTGDTQY
>.|TRBV4-3|TRBJ1-2
ASSQATGGASYGYT
>.|TRBV25-1|TRBJ2-2
ASSGWTGGNTGELF
>.|TRBV6-5|TRBJ2-3
ASTRTSGVVDTQY
>.|TRBV29-1|TRBJ2-5
SVPSGGAETQY
>.|TRBV4-2|TRBJ1-6
ASSQEYGVRNSPLH
>.|TRBV6-5|TRBJ2-1
ASRFSGENEQF
>.|TRBV30|TRBJ1-4
AWSGQKGPGGEKLF
>once|TRBV25-1|TRBJ2-3
ASSEYGGARTDTQY
>.|TRBV6-5|TRBJ2-5
ASSSHERGRETQY
>.|TRBV9|TRBJ2-7
ASSFRTRDEQY
>few|TRBV30|TRBJ1-4
AWSVGQGGEEKLF
>.|TRBV14|TRBJ1-6
ASSRDTSPLH
>few|TRBV5-6|TRBJ1-2
ASSSGRGYGYT
>.|TRBV30|TRBJ1-2
AWRRQGGGYT
>.|TRBV7-2|TRBJ2-2
ASSLWGAAGELF
>.|TRBV5-1|TRBJ2-2
ASSTDRANTGELF
>.|TRBV7-9|TRBJ2-3
ASSPYSGGRDTQY
>.|TRBV7-9|TRBJ2-3
ASSSGPYTDTQY
>.|TRBV7-9|TRBJ1-2
ASSFSSFYGYT
>.|TRBV29-1|TRBJ2-3
SVGGEIRDTQY
>.|TRBV30|TRBJ1-3
AWKIVGSGNTIY
>few|TRBV4-2|TRBJ1-2
ASSLYGRVDGYT
>.|TRBV25-1|TRBJ1-4
ASPLLGGSATNEKLF
>.|TRBV5-5|TRBJ2-5
ASILNLEETQY
>few|TRBV25-1|TRBJ2-3
ASSESRALRADTQY
>.|TRBV20-1|TRBJ2-1
SAERNEQF
>few|TRBV4-2|TRBJ1-4
ASSLGDSTNEKLF
>.|TRBV5-1|TRBJ2-3
ASSEGLSTDTQY
>.|TRBV6-5|TRBJ2-5
ASSKRHEVQETQY
>few|TRBV9|TRBJ1-6
ASSEGGSPLH
>few|TRBV5-1|TRBJ2-5
ASSSYIGTGIQETQY
>few|TRBV5-1|TRBJ2-1
ASSLPSGVYNEQF